These T cell receptor beta chains were read from a single sample in a study of response to subunit inactivated influenza vaccine. Using its own MiXCR run on the RT-PCR reads, TCRdb lists one record per CDR3 protein. The sample yields roughly 700,000 distinct CDR3 sequences, approximately 14% seen once. This material consisted of PBMCs from blood, taken around 15 days before vaccination. These receptors came from a middle-aged man who received an inactivated influenza vaccine. Both conserved end residues are part of each CDR3. Fields, in order: clone size, D gene, J gene, V gene, CDR3 DNA, CDR3 protein. A D gene is named only where the DNA matches it firmly. Size tells how often a clone was seen (once, few, many) or the class of an expanded clone, and some rows leave it out.

clone_size: .; d_call: TRBD2; j_call: TRBJ2-1; v_call: TRBV5-5; cdr3_nt: TGTGCCAGCAGTCTCTCCGGGACTAGCGGTGGCAATGAGCAGTTCTTC; cdr3_aa: CASSLSGTSGGNEQFF
clone_size: many; d_call: .; j_call: TRBJ2-2; v_call: TRBV12-3/TRBV12-4; cdr3_nt: TGTGCCAGCAGCACAGGGTTAGATACCGGGGAGCTGTTTTTT; cdr3_aa: CASSTGLDTGELFF
clone_size: .; d_call: TRBD2; j_call: TRBJ2-1; v_call: TRBV5-1; cdr3_nt: TGCGCCAGCAGCTCTACGGCCTATGCGACTAGCCATGAGCAGTTCTTC; cdr3_aa: CASSSTAYATSHEQFF
clone_size: few; d_call: .; j_call: TRBJ2-1; v_call: TRBV28; cdr3_nt: TGTGCCAGCAGTTTACCTGACTACAAGAATGAGCAGTTCTTC; cdr3_aa: CASSLPDYKNEQFF
clone_size: many; d_call: .; j_call: TRBJ2-3; v_call: TRBV10-1; cdr3_nt: TGCGCCAGCAGTGAGGTGCAGGGATCCACAGATACGCAGTATTTT; cdr3_aa: CASSEVQGSTDTQYF
clone_size: few; d_call: .; j_call: TRBJ2-7; v_call: TRBV29-1; cdr3_nt: TGCAGCGTTGAGGGAGCTAGGAGTAACGAGCAGTACTTC; cdr3_aa: CSVEGARSNEQYF
clone_size: once; d_call: TRBD2; j_call: TRBJ2-1; v_call: TRBV3-1; cdr3_nt: TGTGCCAGCAGCCAAAAAGTGACCCACCGGGGGGATGAGCAGTTCTTC; cdr3_aa: CASSQKVTHRGDEQFF
clone_size: .; d_call: .; j_call: TRBJ2-1; v_call: TRBV15; cdr3_nt: TGTGCCACCAGCAGAGTTGGTAGCGGAGCATACAATGAGCAGTTCTTC; cdr3_aa: CATSRVGSGAYNEQFF
clone_size: .; d_call: .; j_call: TRBJ2-5; v_call: TRBV20-1; cdr3_nt: TGCAGTGCTAGATCCGGAATGCAAGAGACCCAGTACTTC; cdr3_aa: CSARSGMQETQYF
clone_size: few; d_call: .; j_call: TRBJ2-1; v_call: TRBV24-1; cdr3_nt: TGTGCCACCAGTGATTGGGCAGTAGAATACAATGAGCAGTTCTTC; cdr3_aa: CATSDWAVEYNEQFF
clone_size: .; d_call: .; j_call: TRBJ2-1; v_call: TRBV20-1; cdr3_nt: TGCAGTGCTAGAGATACAGGAATACAGTTCTTC; cdr3_aa: CSARDTGIQFF
clone_size: .; d_call: .; j_call: TRBJ2-5; v_call: TRBV19; cdr3_nt: TGTGCCAGTGCCCCCGGGTCACTCCAAGAGACCCAGTACTTC; cdr3_aa: CASAPGSLQETQYF
clone_size: many; d_call: .; j_call: TRBJ1-5; v_call: TRBV4-2; cdr3_nt: TGTGCCAGCAGCCAAGTAGCCGCGGGCAATCAGCCCCAGCATTTT; cdr3_aa: CASSQVAAGNQPQHF
clone_size: .; d_call: .; j_call: TRBJ2-2; v_call: TRBV3-1; cdr3_nt: TGTGCCAGCGAGTTAGGAGGGGCCGGGGAGCTGTTTTTT; cdr3_aa: CASELGGAGELFF
clone_size: .; d_call: TRBD1; j_call: TRBJ2-2; v_call: TRBV24-1; cdr3_nt: TGTGCCACCAGTGACGAACTCGGGACAGTCACCGGGGAGCTGTTTTTT; cdr3_aa: CATSDELGTVTGELFF
clone_size: .; d_call: .; j_call: TRBJ2-4; v_call: TRBV7-2; cdr3_nt: TGTGCCAGCAGCTTATCTAGGGTAGCCAAAAACATTCAGTACTTC; cdr3_aa: CASSLSRVAKNIQYF
clone_size: .; d_call: .; j_call: TRBJ1-4; v_call: TRBV20-1; cdr3_nt: TGCAGTGCTAGACCTCCGGGACTCAGGGAAAAACTGTTTTTT; cdr3_aa: CSARPPGLREKLFF
clone_size: .; d_call: .; j_call: TRBJ2-2; v_call: TRBV5-5; cdr3_nt: TGTGCCAGCAGCTTCCCCGGGGGGCTGGACACCGGGGAGCTGTTTTTT; cdr3_aa: CASSFPGGLDTGELFF
clone_size: .; d_call: .; j_call: TRBJ2-5; v_call: TRBV7-6; cdr3_nt: TGTGCCAGCAGCTTAGTCGTCGGGGACCGGGCCCAGTACTTC; cdr3_aa: CASSLVVGDRAQYF
clone_size: few; d_call: .; j_call: TRBJ2-1; v_call: TRBV19; cdr3_nt: TGTGCCAGTAGTATAGGATTTCGGGGCAATGAGCAGTTCTTC; cdr3_aa: CASSIGFRGNEQFF
clone_size: .; d_call: TRBD2; j_call: TRBJ2-1; v_call: TRBV9; cdr3_nt: TGTGCCAGCAGCGTAGGGACTAGCGGACCCTACAATGAGCAGTTCTTC; cdr3_aa: CASSVGTSGPYNEQFF
clone_size: many; d_call: .; j_call: TRBJ1-1; v_call: TRBV12-3/TRBV12-4; cdr3_nt: TGTGCCAGCAGCCAAAACAGGGCTGAAGCTTTCTTT; cdr3_aa: CASSQNRAEAFF
clone_size: few; d_call: .; j_call: TRBJ2-1; v_call: TRBV10-3; cdr3_nt: TGTGCCACTAAAGGGGAGCTAGGGGCCTACAATGAGCAGTTCTTC; cdr3_aa: CATKGELGAYNEQFF
clone_size: many; d_call: TRBD1; j_call: TRBJ2-2; v_call: TRBV5-1; cdr3_nt: TGCGCCAGCAGACTGGGACAGCCGAACACCGGGGAGCTGTTTTTT; cdr3_aa: CASRLGQPNTGELFF
clone_size: .; d_call: .; j_call: TRBJ1-5; v_call: TRBV4-3; cdr3_nt: TGCGCCAGCAGCCCCCTAGGACCGAAGCATCAGCCCCAGCATTTT; cdr3_aa: CASSPLGPKHQPQHF
clone_size: many; d_call: .; j_call: TRBJ1-5; v_call: TRBV12-3/TRBV12-4; cdr3_nt: TGTGCCAGCAGCTCAACGTATAATCAGCCCCAGCATTTT; cdr3_aa: CASSSTYNQPQHF
clone_size: .; d_call: .; j_call: TRBJ2-2; v_call: TRBV7-2; cdr3_nt: TGTGCCAGCAGCCGGAGGGCGGGGGCCACCGGGGAGCTGTTTTTT; cdr3_aa: CASSRRAGATGELFF
clone_size: many; d_call: .; j_call: TRBJ2-1; v_call: TRBV3-1; cdr3_nt: TGTGCCAGCAGCCTCAGGGGGGATATCTCCTACAATGAGCAGTTCTTC; cdr3_aa: CASSLRGDISYNEQFF
clone_size: few; d_call: TRBD1; j_call: TRBJ2-7; v_call: TRBV6-2/TRBV6-3; cdr3_nt: TGTGCCTCCGGGACAGGGGGCGTCGAGCAGTACTTC; cdr3_aa: CASGTGGVEQYF
clone_size: few; d_call: .; j_call: TRBJ1-2; v_call: TRBV7-9; cdr3_nt: TGTGCCAGCAGCCCAGATGGGGGTCGGAGCTATGGCTACACCTTC; cdr3_aa: CASSPDGGRSYGYTF
clone_size: many; d_call: .; j_call: TRBJ1-3; v_call: TRBV9; cdr3_nt: TGTGCCAGCAGCGCCCAGGGACCGTTCTCTGGAAACACCATATATTTT; cdr3_aa: CASSAQGPFSGNTIYF
clone_size: .; d_call: .; j_call: TRBJ2-2; v_call: TRBV6-9; cdr3_nt: TGTGCCAGCAGTTATTTGAAGGGCGCGGGGCCCGGGGAGCTGTTTTTT; cdr3_aa: CASSYLKGAGPGELFF
clone_size: few; d_call: .; j_call: TRBJ2-1; v_call: TRBV7-2; cdr3_nt: TGTGCCAGCAGCTTAGTGGTTTCGGGATTTAGGAATGAGCAGTTCTTC; cdr3_aa: CASSLVVSGFRNEQFF
clone_size: many; d_call: .; j_call: TRBJ2-3; v_call: TRBV4-3; cdr3_nt: TGCGCCAGCAGCCAAGATCCTGGCGGAAGCACAGATACGCAGTATTTT; cdr3_aa: CASSQDPGGSTDTQYF
clone_size: few; d_call: TRBD2; j_call: TRBJ2-7; v_call: TRBV6-2/TRBV6-3; cdr3_nt: TGTGCCAGCAGTGCCCAGGGTGGCGGGAGGGCCTACGAGCAGTACTTC; cdr3_aa: CASSAQGGGRAYEQYF
clone_size: .; d_call: .; j_call: TRBJ1-1; v_call: TRBV7-9; cdr3_nt: TGTGCCAGCAGCTTAGATCTCTCGGGGCAGCGCGCTGAAGCTTTCTTT; cdr3_aa: CASSLDLSGQRAEAFF
clone_size: .; d_call: .; j_call: TRBJ1-1; v_call: TRBV3-1; cdr3_nt: TGTGCCAGCAGCCCCTTCCCGGGGAGAGCTGAAGCTTTCTTT; cdr3_aa: CASSPFPGRAEAFF
clone_size: many; d_call: .; j_call: TRBJ1-1; v_call: TRBV12-3/TRBV12-4; cdr3_nt: TGTGCCAGCAGGCGCGATCCAACACCTGAAGCTTTCTTT; cdr3_aa: CASRRDPTPEAFF
clone_size: few; d_call: .; j_call: TRBJ2-3; v_call: TRBV7-9; cdr3_nt: TGTGCCAGCAGCGGGACCATTCTAGATACCCGCTACACAGATACGCAGTATTTT; cdr3_aa: CASSGTILDTRYTDTQYF
clone_size: .; d_call: TRBD1; j_call: TRBJ1-6; v_call: TRBV30; cdr3_nt: TGTGCCCTCGGGACAGCCACAAGCTCCTATAATTCACCCCTCCACTTT; cdr3_aa: CALGTATSSYNSPLHF
clone_size: few; d_call: TRBD2; j_call: TRBJ2-1; v_call: TRBV13; cdr3_nt: TGTGCCAGCAGCTTAGGCCTCGGGGGGACCTACAATGAGCAGTTCTTC; cdr3_aa: CASSLGLGGTYNEQFF
clone_size: many; d_call: TRBD2; j_call: TRBJ2-5; v_call: TRBV5-1; cdr3_nt: TGCGCCAGCAGCTTGGGTCGAATAGCGGGTGGCGAGACCCAGTACTTC; cdr3_aa: CASSLGRIAGGETQYF